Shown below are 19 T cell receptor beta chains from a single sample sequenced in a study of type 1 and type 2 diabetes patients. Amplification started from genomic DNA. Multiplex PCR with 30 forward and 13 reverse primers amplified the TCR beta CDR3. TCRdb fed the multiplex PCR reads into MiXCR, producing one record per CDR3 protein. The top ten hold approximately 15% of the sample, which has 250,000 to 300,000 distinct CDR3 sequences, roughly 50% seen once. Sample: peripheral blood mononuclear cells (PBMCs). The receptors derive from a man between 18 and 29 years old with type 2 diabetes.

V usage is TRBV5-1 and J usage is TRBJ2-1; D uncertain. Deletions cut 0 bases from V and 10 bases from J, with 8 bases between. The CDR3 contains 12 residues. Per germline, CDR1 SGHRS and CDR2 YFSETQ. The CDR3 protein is CASSLDGREQFF. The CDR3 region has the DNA TGCGCCAGCAGCTTGGACGGTCGGGAGCAGTTCTTC.

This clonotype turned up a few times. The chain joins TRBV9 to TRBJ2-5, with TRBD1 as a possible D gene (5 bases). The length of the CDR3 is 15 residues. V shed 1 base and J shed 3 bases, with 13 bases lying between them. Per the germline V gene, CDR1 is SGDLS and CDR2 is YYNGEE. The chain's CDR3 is CASSVRGQTKETQYF. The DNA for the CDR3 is TGTGCCAGCAGCGTAAGGGGCCAAACTAAAGAGACCCAGTACTTC.

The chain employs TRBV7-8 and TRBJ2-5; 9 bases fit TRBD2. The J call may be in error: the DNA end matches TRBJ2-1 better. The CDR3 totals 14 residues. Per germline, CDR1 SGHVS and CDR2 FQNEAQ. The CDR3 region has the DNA TGTGCCAGCAGTTTAAGCGGGGGGTTCAATGAGCAGTTCTTC. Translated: CASSLSGGFNEQFF.

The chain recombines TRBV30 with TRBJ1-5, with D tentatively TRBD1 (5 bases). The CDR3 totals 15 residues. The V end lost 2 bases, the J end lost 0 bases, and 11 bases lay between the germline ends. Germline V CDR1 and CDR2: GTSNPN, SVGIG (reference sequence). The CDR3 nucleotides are TGTGCCTGGAGTCGCCAGGGCTATAGCAATCAGCCCCAGCATTTT. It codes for CAWSRQGYSNQPQHF.

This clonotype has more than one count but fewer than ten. CDR3 protein: CSASGLAGGYEQYF. The CDR3 DNA reads as TGCAGTGCTAGCGGACTAGCGGGGGGCTACGAGCAGTACTTC. The chain joins TRBV20-1 to TRBJ2-7, with 14 bases matching TRBD2. Trimming cost V 3 bases and J 3 bases; bases outside gene matches: 1. This CDR3 region has 14 residues. The germline gives CDR1 DFQATT, CDR2 SNEGSKA (reference sequence).

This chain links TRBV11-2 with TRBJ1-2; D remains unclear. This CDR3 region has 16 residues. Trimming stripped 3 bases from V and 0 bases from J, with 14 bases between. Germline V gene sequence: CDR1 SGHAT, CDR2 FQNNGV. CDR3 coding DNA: TGTGCCAGCAGCTTCTATTACTGGGTAACTAACTATGGCTACACCTTC. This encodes CASSFYYWVTNYGYTF.

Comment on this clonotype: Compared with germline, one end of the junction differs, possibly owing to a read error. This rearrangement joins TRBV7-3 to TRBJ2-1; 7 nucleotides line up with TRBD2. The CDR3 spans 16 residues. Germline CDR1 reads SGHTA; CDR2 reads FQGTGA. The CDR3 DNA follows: TGCGCCAGCAGCTTGGGGGGGAGCGGAGGGGCCAATGAGCAGTTCTTC. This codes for CASSLGGSGGANEQFF.

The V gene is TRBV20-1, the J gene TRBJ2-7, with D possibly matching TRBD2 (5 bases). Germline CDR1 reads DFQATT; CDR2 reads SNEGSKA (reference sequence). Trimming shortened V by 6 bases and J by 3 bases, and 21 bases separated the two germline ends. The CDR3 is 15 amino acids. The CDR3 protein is CSAAYTGRARYEQYF. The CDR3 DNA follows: TGCAGTGCAGCTTATACGGGGAGAGCCCGCTACGAGCAGTACTTC.

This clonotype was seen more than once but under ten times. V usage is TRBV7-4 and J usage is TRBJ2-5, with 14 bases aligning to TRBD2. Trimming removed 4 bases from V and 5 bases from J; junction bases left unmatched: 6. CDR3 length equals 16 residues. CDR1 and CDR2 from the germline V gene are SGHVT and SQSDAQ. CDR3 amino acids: CASSSGLAGGRETQYF. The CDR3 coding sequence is TGTGCCAGCAGCTCAGGACTAGCGGGGGGTCGGGAGACCCAGTACTTC.

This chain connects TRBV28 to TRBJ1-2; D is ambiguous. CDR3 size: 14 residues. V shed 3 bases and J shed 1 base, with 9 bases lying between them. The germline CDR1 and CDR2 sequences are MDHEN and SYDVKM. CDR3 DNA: TGTGCCAGCAGTTTCCCGGGCAGTAACTATGGCTACACCTTC. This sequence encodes CASSFPGSNYGYTF.

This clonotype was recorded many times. The CDR3 region has the DNA TGTGCCACCAGCAGAGATTCCTTAGACACAGGGGACGAGCAGTACTTC. This codes for CATSRDSLDTGDEQYF. This rearrangement joins TRBV15 to TRBJ2-7; TRBD1 agrees at 7 bases. CDR1 is LNHNV, CDR2 YYDKDF, per germline (reference sequence). Trimming at V came to 0 bases and at J to 5 bases, leaving 10 bases not matched to a gene. This CDR3 has 16 residues.

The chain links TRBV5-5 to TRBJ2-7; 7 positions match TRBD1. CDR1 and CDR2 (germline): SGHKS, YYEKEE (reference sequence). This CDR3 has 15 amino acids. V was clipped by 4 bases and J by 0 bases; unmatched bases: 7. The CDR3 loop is CASSQSRDSSYEQYF. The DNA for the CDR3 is TGTGCCAGCAGCCAGTCCCGGGACAGCTCCTACGAGCAGTACTTC.

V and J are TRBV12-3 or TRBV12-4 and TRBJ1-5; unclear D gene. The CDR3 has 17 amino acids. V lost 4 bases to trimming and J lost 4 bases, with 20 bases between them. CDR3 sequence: CASSSSGRKKLNQPQHF. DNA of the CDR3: TGTGCCAGCAGTTCGTCTGGACGGAAAAAACTTAATCAGCCCCAGCATTTT.

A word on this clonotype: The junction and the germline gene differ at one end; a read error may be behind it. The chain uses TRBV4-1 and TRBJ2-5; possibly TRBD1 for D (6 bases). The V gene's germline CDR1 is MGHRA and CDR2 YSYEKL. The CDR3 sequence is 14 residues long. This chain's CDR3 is CASSSKDSQGTQYF. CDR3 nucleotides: TGCGCCAGCAGCTCTAAGGACAGCCAAGGGACCCAGTACTTC.

The CDR3: CASSLEGHRSSYNEQFF. CDR3 coding DNA: TGTGCCAGCAGTTTAGAGGGACACAGAAGCTCCTACAATGAGCAGTTCTTC. The V and J genes are TRBV6-6 and TRBJ2-1, with D perhaps matching TRBD1 (6 bases). The CDR3 contains 17 residues. Germline V gene sequence: CDR1 MNHNY, CDR2 SVGAGI (reference sequence). Trimming removed 4 bases at V and 0 bases at J, with 16 bases between.

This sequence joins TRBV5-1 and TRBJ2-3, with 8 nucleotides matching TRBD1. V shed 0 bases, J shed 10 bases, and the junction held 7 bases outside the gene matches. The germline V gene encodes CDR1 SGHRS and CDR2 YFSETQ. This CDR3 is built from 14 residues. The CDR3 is CASSLDPGGSSQYF. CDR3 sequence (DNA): TGCGCCAGCAGCTTGGATCCAGGGGGCTCATCGCAGTATTTT.

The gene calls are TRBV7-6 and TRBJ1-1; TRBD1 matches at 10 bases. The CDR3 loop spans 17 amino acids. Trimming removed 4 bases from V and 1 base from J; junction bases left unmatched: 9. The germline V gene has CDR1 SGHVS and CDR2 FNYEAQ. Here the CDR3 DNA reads TGTGCCAGCAGCTCATACCCCCGGGACAGGGGGAACACTGAAGCTTTCTTT. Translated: CASSSYPRDRGNTEAFF.

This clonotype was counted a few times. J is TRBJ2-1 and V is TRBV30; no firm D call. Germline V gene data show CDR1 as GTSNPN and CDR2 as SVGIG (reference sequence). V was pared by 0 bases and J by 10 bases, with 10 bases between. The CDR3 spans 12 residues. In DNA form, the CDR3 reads TGTGCCTGGAGTGTCCTTAGACGAGAGCAGTTCTTC. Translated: CAWSVLRREQFF.

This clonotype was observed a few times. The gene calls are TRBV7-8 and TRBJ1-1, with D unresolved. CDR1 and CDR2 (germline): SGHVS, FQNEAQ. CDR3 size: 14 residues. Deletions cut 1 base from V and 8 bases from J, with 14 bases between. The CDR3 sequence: CASSLGWRSPEAFF. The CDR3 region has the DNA TGTGCCAGCAGCTTAGGATGGCGGTCCCCCGAAGCTTTCTTT.